The next 20 T cell receptor beta chains were all read from a single sample in a study of cytomegalovirus exposure and HLA in healthy donors. The PCR was carried out with 60 Vbeta primers and 13 Jbeta primers. Assay: immunoSEQ multiplex PCR; the TCRdb copy retains only in-frame clones and omits some. Of some 180,000 clones in the sample, roughly 84% were seen once. The specimen sequenced was PBMCs. These receptors all stem from a girl under three years old in good health and CMV-seronegative.

This chain links TRBV4-1 with TRBJ2-3; TRBD2 matches 10 bases. Trimming cost V 4 bases and J 4 bases; bases outside gene matches: 8. Germline V gene data show CDR1 as MGHRA and CDR2 as YSYEKL. CDR3 size: 16 residues. CDR3: CASSLLPGLAPDTQYF. CDR3 DNA: TGCGCCAGCAGCCTACTACCGGGACTAGCGCCAGATACGCAGTATTTT.

V and J are TRBV6-4 and TRBJ1-5, with TRBD1 identical over 7 bases. The CDR3 has 16 residues. V lost 3 bases to trimming and J lost 3 bases; unmatched junction nucleotides: 8. Germline lookup yields CDR1 MRHNA and CDR2 SNTAGT. The DNA of the CDR3 is TGTGCCAGCAGTGATCTAGACAGGGACCCCAATCAGCCCCAGCATTTT. It is translated as CASSDLDRDPNQPQHF.

This clone appeared once. V gene TRBV7-9 combines with J gene TRBJ1-1, with D uncertain. The CDR3 has 14 residues. The germline V gene has CDR1 SEHNR and CDR2 FQNEAQ (reference sequence). V was trimmed by 3 bases and J by 1 base, leaving 9 bases between them. Here the CDR3 DNA reads TGTGCCAGCAGCTTGACCCTAGAGAACACTGAAGCTTTCTTT. Encoded protein: CASSLTLENTEAFF. Supplemented by reference TRBV7-9 and TRBJ1-1, the full variable domain reads DTGVSQNPRHKITKRGQNVTFRCDPISEHNRLYWYRQTLGQGPEFLTYFQNEAQLEKSRLLSDRFSAERPKGSFSTLEIQRTEQGDSAMYLCASSLTLENTEAFFGQGTRLTVV.

The CDR3 loop reads CASSIGRGSGNTIYF. CDR3 nucleotide sequence: TGTGCCAGTAGTATAGGGCGCGGATCTGGAAACACCATATATTTT. The chain uses TRBV19 and TRBJ1-3, with D uncertain. V was shortened by 1 base and J by 1 base, with 8 bases between the two germline ends. This CDR3 comprises 15 residues. Looked up from germline, CDR1 is LNHDA and CDR2 is SQIVND (reference sequence).

This chain joins TRBV4-2 and TRBJ1-4; D remains unclear. The CDR3 totals 16 residues. From germline, CDR1 is LGHNA and CDR2 YNFKEQ. Trimming took off 1 base at V and 0 bases at J, with 9 bases between the two ends. CDR3 DNA sequence: TGTGCCAGCAGCCAAGGGGCACTCGCAACTAATGAAAAACTGTTTTTT. Translation: CASSQGALATNEKLFF.

The CDR3: CASSYHPGNSPLHF. CDR3 in DNA: TGTGCCAGCAGCTACCACCCCGGTAATTCACCCCTCCACTTT. V usage is TRBV11-2 and J usage is TRBJ1-6; D is unclear. The CDR3 totals 14 residues. The germline CDR1 and CDR2 sequences are SGHAT and FQNNGV. Trimming left V 4 bases short and J 6 bases short, with 10 bases between.

The J gene is TRBJ1-2, the V gene TRBV2; D is perhaps TRBD1 (5 bases). Germline CDR1 SNHLY, CDR2 FYNNEI. The length of the CDR3 is 12 residues. Trimming took off 1 base at V and 7 bases at J, with 7 bases between the two ends. The CDR3 nucleotides are TGTGCCAGCAGTGAAGGCAGGGCTGGCTACACCTTC. As protein: CASSEGRAGYTF.

Written as DNA, the CDR3 is TGTGCCAGCAGCCCGGGACAGGGAGGCACTGAAGCTTTCTTT. It encodes CASSPGQGGTEAFF. V gene TRBV5-6 combines with J gene TRBJ1-1; 9 nucleotides match TRBD1. This CDR3 region has 14 residues. Germline CDR1 and CDR2: SGHDT and YYEEEE. Losses at the gene ends were 4 bases for V and 4 bases for J; bases not matched to a gene: 5.

The genes are TRBV30 and TRBJ2-1; 7 positions match TRBD1. Germline assignment: CDR1 GTSNPN and CDR2 SVGIG (reference sequence). Trimming removed 0 bases from V and 4 bases from J; junction bases left unmatched: 3. The CDR3 is 14 residues long. Here the CDR3 DNA reads TGTGCCTGGAGTGTAGGGACAGCATACAATGAGCAGTTCTTC. Its protein is CAWSVGTAYNEQFF.

V and J are TRBV2 and TRBJ1-5, with D perhaps matching TRBD1 (5 bases). The CDR3 is made up of 13 amino acids. Trimming left V 4 bases short and J 7 bases short, with 11 bases between. The V gene's germline CDR1 is SNHLY and CDR2 FYNNEI. The CDR3 DNA follows: TGTGCCAGCAGTGGGGGGAGGGAGCAGCCCCAGCATTTT. It codes for CASSGGREQPQHF.

This clone showed up just a few times. The V call is TRBV5-6, the J call TRBJ2-7; 11 nucleotides align to TRBD2. The CDR3 extends over 16 amino acids. Per germline, CDR1 SGHDT and CDR2 YYEEEE. V trimming: 5 bases; J trimming: 3 bases; junction bases outside the gene matches: 10. In DNA form, the CDR3 reads TGTGCCAGCAGTCGAAAGACTAGCGGGATCCTCTACGAGCAGTACTTC. It codes for CASSRKTSGILYEQYF.

The chain carries TRBV6-5 and TRBJ2-5, with 8 bases fitting TRBD1. V lost 1 base and J lost 7; bases outside the gene matches: 11. From germline, CDR1 is MNHEY and CDR2 SVGAGI. The CDR3 sequence is 16 residues long. The CDR3 coding sequence is TGTGCCAGCAGTTACTGCGGGACAGGTAAGGGTGGGACCCAGTACTTC. Translating gives CASSYCGTGKGGTQYF.

Only a few counts were recorded for this clone. The rearrangement uses TRBV6-6 and TRBJ2-1, with D possibly TRBD2 on 7 matching bases. V lost 2 bases and J lost 8, with 19 bases in between. Germline CDR1 is MNHNY and CDR2 is SVGAGI (reference sequence). The CDR3 spans 16 residues. In nucleotides, the CDR3 is TGTGCCAGCAGTTACAGGGGGGGGAAGGGGATGGATGAGCAGTTCTTC. It specifies CASSYRGGKGMDEQFF.

J is TRBJ1-6 and V is TRBV30; the D gene is possibly TRBD1 (5 bases). V lost 0 bases to trimming and J lost 5 bases, with 11 bases between them. Germline V gives CDR1 GTSNPN, CDR2 SVGIG (reference sequence). The CDR3 runs to 15 residues. CDR3 DNA sequence: TGTGCCTGGAGTGTACCAGGGCCGAATAATTCACCCCTCCACTTT. Its protein product is CAWSVPGPNNSPLHF.

This clone showed up just a few times. The chain uses TRBV5-4 and TRBJ2-1, with 13 bases identical to TRBD2. J gave up 6 bases and V 0 bases, and 3 bases lay outside the gene matches. The CDR3 is 16 residues long. The germline V gene encodes CDR1 SGHNT and CDR2 YYREEE (reference sequence). CDR3 nucleotides: TGTGCCAGCAGCTTGGGACTAGCGGGGGGCCTCAATGAGCAGTTCTTC. Protein sequence: CASSLGLAGGLNEQFF.

The chain joins TRBV9 to TRBJ2-7; D unresolved. This CDR3 is 10 amino acids long. V lost 6 bases and J lost 4, with 5 bases in between. Germline assignment: CDR1 SGDLS and CDR2 YYNGEE. The CDR3 loop reads CASIPYEQYF. In nucleotides, the CDR3 is TGTGCCAGCATCCCATACGAGCAGTACTTC.

Here the CDR3 reads CASSIAASGGLVAKNIQYF. The CDR3 bases are TGTGCCAGTAGTATAGCCGCTAGCGGGGGGTTAGTAGCCAAAAACATTCAGTACTTC. The chain is built from TRBV19 and TRBJ2-4; TRBD2 agrees at 11 bases. CDR3 length equals 19 residues. CDR1 LNHDA and CDR2 SQIVND come from the germline V gene (reference sequence). V lost 1 base to trimming and J lost 0 bases; unmatched junction nucleotides: 8.

The genes are TRBV7-2 and TRBJ2-1; TRBD2 is a possible D gene (5 bases). V gave up 1 base and J gave up 4 bases, with 11 bases separating them. The CDR3 length is 15 residues. Germline V gives CDR1 SGHTA, CDR2 FQGNSA. The DNA for the CDR3 is TGTGCCAGCAGCTTAGGGGTAGCGCGTTACAATGAGCAGTTCTTC. Translated: CASSLGVARYNEQFF.

Concerning this clone itself: In the same sample, other DNA sequences code for this CDR3. The V and J genes are TRBV25-1 and TRBJ2-7; D is unclear. Germline CDR1 and CDR2: MGHDK and SYGVNS. The CDR3 covers 13 residues. V lost 3 bases and J lost 4, with 10 bases in between. The CDR3 region is CASSDERFYEQYF. The CDR3 DNA follows: TGTGCCAGCAGTGATGAGCGTTTTTACGAGCAGTACTTC.

The J gene is TRBJ2-7, the V gene TRBV4-2; 7 bases map to TRBD1. The CDR3 has 14 residues. Germline values: CDR1 LGHNA, CDR2 YNFKEQ. The V gene end was trimmed by 4 bases and the J gene end by 2 bases; junction bases not matched to a gene: 5. The CDR3 DNA sequence: TGTGCCAGCAGCCCGGACAGGACTGCCTACGAGCAGTACTTC. The encoded protein is CASSPDRTAYEQYF.